Below are 14 T cell receptor beta chains sequenced from a single sample in a study (dated by TCRdb to between 2014 and 2017). The library came from 5' RACE. The listed sequencing device is Illumina MiSeq. TCRdb reran the public reads through fastp at Q25 and MiXCR, keeping productive beta chains. Every distinct CDR3 protein forms one entry, paired with its most common genes and DNA. The sample includes more than 4,500 distinct CDR3 sequences, with around 34% observed a single time. The ten largest account for around 5.5% of the sample. Sample: naive CD4+ T cells sorted from a lymph node. The cell subset or site label on this specimen signifies: naive CD4+ T cells, CD4+CD45RA+CD25-. These TCRs come from a female donor with breast cancer.

Sample share makes this clonotype medium-sized. This chain uses TRBV7-8 with TRBJ2-5; D tentatively fits TRBD1 or TRBD2 (5 bases each). The CDR3 has 15 residues. The V and J ends lost 5 bases and 5 bases respectively, with 18 bases between them. Germline loops: CDR1 SGHVS, CDR2 FQNEAQ. The CDR3 region is CASSRDEGVGETQYF. The DNA for the CDR3 is TGTGCCAGCAGCCGGGATGAAGGGGTAGGGGAGACCCAGTACTTC.

A remark on this clonotype: A read error is possible here, since a much larger clone lies one base away. This chain links TRBV10-3 with TRBJ2-2; TRBD2 matches 7 bases. Germline CDR1 ENHRY, CDR2 SYGVKD. CDR3 length: 15 residues. CDR3 coding DNA: TGTGCCATCAAAACCGCTAGCGGCCCCACCGGGGTGCTGTTTTTT. This translates into CAIKTASGPTGVLFF.

Here the CDR3 reads CSASITDQNSPLHF. The CDR3 DNA follows: TGCAGTGCTAGTATTACAGATCAAAATTCACCCCTCCACTTT. The rearrangement joins TRBV20-1 to TRBJ1-6; D not certain. This CDR3 has 14 amino acids. The V gene's germline CDR1 is DFQATT and CDR2 SNEGSKA (reference sequence). V lost 3 bases, J lost 7 bases, and 13 bases lay in between.

The chain joins TRBV6-1 to TRBJ2-3; D may match TRBD1 or TRBD2 (5 bases each). The germline V and J ends were trimmed by 2 bases and 1 base, with 16 bases remaining between them. The CDR3 sequence is 17 residues long. CDR1 and CDR2 from the germline V gene are MNHNS and SASEGT. The CDR3 region is CASSERDGASRTDTQYF. The CDR3 DNA reads as TGTGCCAGCAGTGAACGGGACGGGGCTAGCCGCACAGATACGCAGTATTTT.

Concerning this clonotype: This clone may be a read error of a much larger clone one base away. The genes are TRBV7-8 and TRBJ1-5, with no clear D. This CDR3 has 16 residues. Germline-derived CDR1 and CDR2 are SGHVS and FQNEAQ. CDR3 loop: CASSLRAADRSQPQRF. The CDR3, as DNA: TGTGCCAGCAGCTTAAGAGCGGCGGACCGATCACAGCCCCAGCGTTTT.

As concerns this clonotype: This may arise from a read error, as a much more abundant clone is one base away. The CDR3 end shows no conserved phenylalanine or tryptophan, and so a read error is likely. The V and J genes are TRBV7-6 and TRBJ1-1; D is unresolved. From germline, CDR1 is SGHVS and CDR2 FNYEAQ. CDR3 length equals 13 residues. V was trimmed by 4 bases and J by 2 bases, leaving 8 bases between them. CDR3 amino acids: CASSSQLNTEAFS. As DNA, the CDR3 is TGTGCCAGCAGCTCACAGCTAAACACTGAAGCTTTCTCT.

This clonotype was detected only a few times. V usage is TRBV28 and J usage is TRBJ1-1, with 8 bases identical to TRBD1. The CDR3 contains 15 residues. With V trimmed by 5 bases and J by 0 bases, 5 bases remained unmatched. Germline values: CDR1 MDHEN, CDR2 SYDVKM. The CDR3 loop reads CASSPPGQVNTEAFF. CDR3 in DNA: TGTGCCAGCAGTCCCCCGGGACAGGTGAACACTGAAGCTTTCTTT.

This clonotype was counted once. The junction departs from germline at one end; a sequencing error may be responsible. The J gene is TRBJ2-1, the V gene TRBV3-1; 8 bases match TRBD2. The CDR3 loop spans 14 amino acids. In germline, CDR1 is LGHDT, CDR2 YNNKEL (reference sequence). CDR3 nucleotide sequence: TGTGCCTGCAGCGACCCCGGGACTAGTTATGAGCAGTTCTTC. Residues: CACSDPGTSYEQFF.

This clonotype was detected a few times. J is TRBJ2-1 and V is TRBV12-3 or TRBV12-4; TRBD2 aligns across 12 bases. The length of the CDR3 is 14 residues. V shed 7 bases, J shed 9 bases, and the junction held 7 bases outside the gene matches. CDR3 sequence: CASNPSGRVGEQFF. DNA for the CDR3: TGTGCCAGCAATCCTAGCGGGAGGGTGGGTGAGCAGTTCTTC.

J is TRBJ1-5 and V is TRBV20-1; the D is unclear. The CDR3 runs to 15 residues. From germline, CDR1 is DFQATT and CDR2 SNEGSKA (reference sequence). The V gene lost 6 bases and the J gene lost 1 base, with 16 bases spanning the gap. The CDR3 loop reads CSANKDGGSNQPQHF. The CDR3 DNA sequence: TGCAGTGCGAACAAGGACGGTGGGAGCAATCAGCCCCAGCATTTT.

This clonotype was observed a handful of times. The chain has TRBV29-1 and TRBJ1-5; tentative D call: TRBD1 (5 bases). CDR3 length: 11 residues. Trimming removed 6 bases at V and 11 bases at J, with 14 bases between. The germline V gene has CDR1 SQVTM and CDR2 ANQGSEA. The CDR3 nucleotides read TGCAGCGTCCAGGTGGGGGAAGCCCAGCATTTT. Protein product: CSVQVGEAQHF.

In its sample, this clonotype ranks as medium-sized. The chain has TRBV7-2 and TRBJ2-3; 7 bases agree with TRBD1. The CDR3 has 16 residues. V lost 2 bases to trimming and J lost 1 base; unmatched junction nucleotides: 6. From germline, CDR1 is SGHTA and CDR2 FQGNSA. The CDR3 DNA reads as TGTGCCAGCAGCTTAAACCGGGACAGCCGCACAGATACGCAGTATTTT. Its translation: CASSLNRDSRTDTQYF.

In nucleotides, the CDR3 is TGTGCCATCAGTGAGAGCCTAGCTAACTATGGCTACACCTTC. Amino acids: CAISESLANYGYTF. The chain uses TRBV10-3 and TRBJ1-2; no firm D call. From germline, CDR1 is ENHRY and CDR2 SYGVKD. V was pared by 2 bases and J by 0 bases, with 7 bases between. The CDR3 is 14 residues long.

The chain links TRBV9 to TRBJ1-2, with D perhaps TRBD1 (5 bases). V gave up 3 bases and J gave up 5 bases, with 11 bases separating them. Germline V lookup: CDR1 SGDLS, CDR2 YYNGEE. The CDR3 length is 13 residues. CDR3 in amino acids: CASSEGQSYGYTF. CDR3 sequence (DNA): TGTGCCAGCAGCGAGGGGCAGTCTTATGGCTACACCTTC.